Shown below are 24 T cell receptor beta chains from a single sample sequenced in a study of blood T cell repertoires in COVID-19. Generated by immunoSEQ multiplex PCR, the TCRdb table keeps only in-frame clones and is missing some. Counted here are just under 60,000 clones, around 86% occurring once; the ten biggest clones make up more than 6%. The specimen sequenced was peripheral blood. Every receptor here comes from a human donor with active COVID-19. The donor label of this sample is uncertain.

The gene calls are TRBV19 and TRBJ2-3, with D tentatively TRBD2 (5 bases). Germline V gives CDR1 LNHDA, CDR2 SQIVND (reference sequence). CDR3 size: 15 residues. The V gene lost 3 bases and the J gene lost 4 bases, with 14 bases spanning the gap. Here the CDR3 reads CASSMNLAGPDTQYF. The CDR3 coding sequence is TGTGCCAGTAGTATGAACCTCGCGGGTCCAGATACGCAGTATTTT.

The chain joins TRBV4-1 to TRBJ2-3, with TRBD1 matching 7 bases. CDR3 size: 16 residues. V lost 0 bases, J lost 2 bases, and 5 bases stayed unmatched. The germline CDR1 and CDR2 sequences are MGHRA and YSYEKL. CDR3 in DNA: TGCGCCAGCAGCCAAGATCTGGGACAGCTCACAGATACGCAGTATTTT. Its protein is CASSQDLGQLTDTQYF.

The chain uses TRBV9 and TRBJ2-1, with a tentative D call TRBD1 (5 bases). Germline V CDR1 and CDR2: SGDLS, YYNGEE. V was clipped by 9 bases and J by 1 base, with 14 bases between them. The CDR3 totals 14 residues. CDR3 DNA: TGTGCCAAAGGACACGACGCTTCCTACAATGAGCAGTTCTTC. Its protein is CAKGHDASYNEQFF.

The chain has TRBV28 and TRBJ2-1; 8 bases map to TRBD2. V lost 5 bases, J lost 6 bases, and 6 bases stayed unmatched. Germline lookup yields CDR1 MDHEN and CDR2 SYDVKM. The CDR3 is 14 residues long. The CDR3 sequence is CASSPAGEGNEQFF. CDR3 in DNA: TGTGCCAGCAGTCCAGCGGGGGAGGGCAATGAGCAGTTCTTC.

This chain uses TRBV6-5 with TRBJ1-1; no clear D gene. V lost 5 bases to trimming and J lost 4 bases, with 17 bases between them. The V gene's germline CDR1 is MNHEY and CDR2 SVGAGI. The CDR3 extends over 15 amino acids. CDR3 protein: CASSRQPGYGTEAFF. In nucleotides, the CDR3 is TGTGCCAGCAGTCGGCAGCCAGGTTATGGCACTGAAGCTTTCTTT.

This chain joins TRBV19 and TRBJ2-1; weak D call: TRBD1 (6 bases). The CDR3 runs 14 residues. V shed 5 bases and J shed 2 bases, with 10 bases lying between them. In germline, CDR1 is LNHDA, CDR2 SQIVND (reference sequence). The CDR3 sequence is CASSEGTTYNEQFF. The CDR3 DNA follows: TGTGCCAGTAGTGAGGGGACAACCTACAATGAGCAGTTCTTC.

The chain combines TRBV28 with TRBJ1-1, with 7 bases that match TRBD1. The germline V gene encodes CDR1 MDHEN and CDR2 SYDVKM. The ends lost 6 bases at V and 1 base at J; junction bases unmatched: 5. This CDR3 contains 14 residues. The CDR3: CASRPGTANTEAFF. For the CDR3, the DNA is TGTGCCAGCAGACCCGGGACAGCGAACACTGAAGCTTTCTTT.

CDR3 bases: TGTGCCAGTACCACACGCTACAATGAGCAGTTCTTC. This codes for CASTTRYNEQFF. The V gene is TRBV19, the J gene TRBJ2-1; D gene unclear. Germline lookup yields CDR1 LNHDA and CDR2 SQIVND (reference sequence). The CDR3 runs 12 residues. V shed 7 bases and J shed 3 bases, with 7 bases lying between them.

V gene TRBV12-3 or TRBV12-4 combines with J gene TRBJ2-3; a possible D gene is TRBD1 (6 bases). Between the trimmed V and J ends, which lost 6 bases and 5 bases, there was a span of 12 bases. The CDR3 totals 13 residues. The CDR3 DNA sequence: TGTGCCAGCAGCCGGGACACCGAAGATACGCAGTATTTT. Translated: CASSRDTEDTQYF.

The CDR3 loop is CASSFARGPTQYF. DNA of the CDR3: TGCGCCAGCAGCTTTGCGCGGGGTCCTACCCAGTACTTC. The V and J genes are TRBV5-1 and TRBJ2-5; a possible D gene is TRBD2 (6 bases). CDR3 length: 13 residues. Deletions cut 2 bases from V and 8 bases from J, with 13 bases between. The germline CDR1 and CDR2 sequences are SGHRS and YFSETQ.

The chain has TRBV3-1 (or the pseudogene TRBV3-2) and TRBJ2-7, with TRBD2 as a possible D gene (6 bases). V lost 3 bases to trimming and J lost 0 bases, with 9 bases between them. Germline V lookup: CDR1 LGHDT, CDR2 YNNKEL (reference sequence). The CDR3 is 14 amino acids. Here the CDR3 reads CASSQGLFSYEQYF. The CDR3 nucleotides are TGTGCCAGCAGCCAGGGACTGTTCTCCTACGAGCAGTACTTC.

The sample holds one count of this clone. This chain's CDR3 is CASSHLATSGSYEQYF. The DNA of the CDR3 is TGCGCCAGCAGCCACTTGGCAACCTCGGGCTCCTACGAGCAGTACTTC. The rearrangement joins TRBV4-1 to TRBJ2-7; D call uncertain. CDR1 MGHRA and CDR2 YSYEKL come from the germline V gene. V was trimmed by 3 bases and J by 0 bases, leaving 15 bases between them. The CDR3 loop spans 16 amino acids.

This chain uses TRBV7-9 with TRBJ2-2, with D unclear. This CDR3 comprises 15 residues. In germline, CDR1 is SEHNR, CDR2 FQNEAQ (reference sequence). Between the trimmed V and J ends, which lost 1 base and 5 bases, there was a span of 11 bases. CDR3 amino acids: CASSLGTFGTGELFF. As DNA, the CDR3 is TGTGCCAGCAGCTTAGGCACATTCGGGACCGGGGAGCTGTTTTTT.

This chain links TRBV9 with TRBJ2-1; TRBD2 is a possible D gene (5 bases). The CDR3 has 15 residues. The germline gives CDR1 SGDLS, CDR2 YYNGEE. V was shortened by 2 bases and J by 6 bases, with 15 bases between the two germline ends. The CDR3: CASSVSAASSNEQFF. The CDR3, as DNA: TGTGCCAGCAGCGTTTCCGCGGCTAGCAGCAATGAGCAGTTCTTC.

The chain is built from TRBV5-1 and TRBJ2-6; D possibly corresponds to TRBD1 (6 bases). CDR1 SGHRS and CDR2 YFSETQ come from the germline V gene. V was shortened by 6 bases and J by 6 bases, with 13 bases between the two germline ends. The length of the CDR3 is 14 residues. CDR3 nucleotide sequence: TGCGCCAGCACGACAGGTGGGGAGGCCAACGTCCTGACTTTC. This codes for CASTTGGEANVLTF. The variable domain in full, completed from reference TRBV5-1 and TRBJ2-6, reads KAGVTQTPRYLIKTRGQQVTLSCSPISGHRSVSWYQQTPGQGLQFLFEYFSETQRNKGNFPGRFSGRQFSNSRSEMNVSTLELGDSALYLCASTTGGEANVLTFGAGSRLTVL.

This rearrangement joins TRBV27 to TRBJ1-1, with D uncertain. Germline V gives CDR1 MNHEY, CDR2 SMNVEV (reference sequence). Trimming cost V 4 bases and J 3 bases, with 9 bases left between them. The CDR3 runs to 13 residues. CDR3 loop: CASSSQHDTEAFF. CDR3 nucleotide sequence: TGTGCCAGCAGTTCCCAACACGACACTGAAGCTTTCTTT.

The chain joins TRBV20-1 to TRBJ1-1, with unresolved D. Germline values: CDR1 DFQATT, CDR2 SNEGSKA (reference sequence). The CDR3 runs 13 residues. Trimming took off 3 bases at V and 4 bases at J, with 12 bases between the two ends. CDR3 in amino acids: CSASRAGLTEAFF. CDR3 DNA sequence: TGCAGTGCTAGTAGAGCAGGACTCACTGAAGCTTTCTTT.

J is TRBJ2-3 and V is TRBV9, with 13 nucleotides matching TRBD2. CDR1 SGDLS and CDR2 YYNGEE come from the germline V gene. J was trimmed by 0 bases and V by 2 bases; bases with no gene match: 9. This CDR3 contains 19 residues. CDR3 protein: CASSVDLGTSGTSTDTQYF. Written as DNA, the CDR3 is TGTGCCAGCAGCGTGGACCTAGGGACTAGCGGGACAAGCACAGATACGCAGTATTTT.

The rearrangement links TRBV18 to TRBJ2-7, with a tentative D call TRBD2 (5 bases). Trimming shortened V by 6 bases and J by 11 bases, and 17 bases separated the two germline ends. CDR3 length: 12 residues. CDR1 is KGHSH, CDR2 LQKENI, per germline. CDR3 amino acids: CASSPTSGEKYF. The CDR3 region has the DNA TGTGCCAGCTCCCCAACATCCGGGGAAAAGTACTTC. Combining the CDR3 with reference TRBV18 and TRBJ2-7 gives the whole variable domain NAGVMQNPRHLVRRRGQEARLRCSPMKGHSHVYWYRQLPEEGLKFMVYLQKENIIDESGMPKERFSAEFPKEGPSILRIQQVVRGDSAAYFCASSPTSGEKYFGPGTRLTVT.

This clone occurred a few times. V and J are TRBV28 and TRBJ2-7; D is uncertain. CDR3 length: 12 amino acids. Trimming left V 5 bases short and J 1 base short, with 6 bases between. Germline V gives CDR1 MDHEN, CDR2 SYDVKM. CDR3 protein: CASSLQSYEQYF. CDR3 nucleotides: TGTGCCAGCAGTCTCCAGTCCTACGAGCAGTACTTC.

The chain has TRBV12-3 or TRBV12-4 and TRBJ2-1; D gene unclear. V was shortened by 9 bases and J by 5 bases, with 11 bases between the two germline ends. The CDR3 loop spans 12 amino acids. CDR3 DNA: TGTGCCAGTAGAGACATACACAATGAGCAGTTCTTC. Translating it yields CASRDIHNEQFF.

CDR3 loop: CASSYTSGGAGGYTF. CDR3 DNA sequence: TGTGCCAGCAGCTACACTTCCGGAGGGGCTGGAGGCTACACCTTC. The J gene is TRBJ1-2, the V gene TRBV3-1 (or the pseudogene TRBV3-2); a possible D gene is TRBD1 (5 bases). CDR3 size: 15 residues. In germline, CDR1 is LGHDT, CDR2 YNNKEL (reference sequence). V lost 5 bases and J lost 8, with 21 bases in between.

This rearrangement joins TRBV3-1 (or the pseudogene TRBV3-2) to TRBJ1-4; D is perhaps TRBD1 (5 bases). Per germline, CDR1 LGHDT and CDR2 YNNKEL (reference sequence). The V and J ends lost 7 bases and 6 bases respectively, with 12 bases between them. The CDR3 covers 13 residues. The CDR3 bases are TGTGCCAGCACCACAGGCCTATATGAAAAACTGTTTTTT. Translating it yields CASTTGLYEKLFF.

This clone showed up just a few times. The chain has TRBV10-1 and TRBJ1-5; D is possibly TRBD1 (5 bases). Trimming removed 5 bases from V and 5 bases from J, with 16 bases in between. This CDR3 is 15 amino acids long. Looked up from germline, CDR1 is WNHNN and CDR2 is SYGVQD (reference sequence). CDR3 nucleotides: TGCGCCAGCAGTACCCGTGTGGGGCGGCATCAGCCCCAGCATTTT. Protein: CASSTRVGRHQPQHF.